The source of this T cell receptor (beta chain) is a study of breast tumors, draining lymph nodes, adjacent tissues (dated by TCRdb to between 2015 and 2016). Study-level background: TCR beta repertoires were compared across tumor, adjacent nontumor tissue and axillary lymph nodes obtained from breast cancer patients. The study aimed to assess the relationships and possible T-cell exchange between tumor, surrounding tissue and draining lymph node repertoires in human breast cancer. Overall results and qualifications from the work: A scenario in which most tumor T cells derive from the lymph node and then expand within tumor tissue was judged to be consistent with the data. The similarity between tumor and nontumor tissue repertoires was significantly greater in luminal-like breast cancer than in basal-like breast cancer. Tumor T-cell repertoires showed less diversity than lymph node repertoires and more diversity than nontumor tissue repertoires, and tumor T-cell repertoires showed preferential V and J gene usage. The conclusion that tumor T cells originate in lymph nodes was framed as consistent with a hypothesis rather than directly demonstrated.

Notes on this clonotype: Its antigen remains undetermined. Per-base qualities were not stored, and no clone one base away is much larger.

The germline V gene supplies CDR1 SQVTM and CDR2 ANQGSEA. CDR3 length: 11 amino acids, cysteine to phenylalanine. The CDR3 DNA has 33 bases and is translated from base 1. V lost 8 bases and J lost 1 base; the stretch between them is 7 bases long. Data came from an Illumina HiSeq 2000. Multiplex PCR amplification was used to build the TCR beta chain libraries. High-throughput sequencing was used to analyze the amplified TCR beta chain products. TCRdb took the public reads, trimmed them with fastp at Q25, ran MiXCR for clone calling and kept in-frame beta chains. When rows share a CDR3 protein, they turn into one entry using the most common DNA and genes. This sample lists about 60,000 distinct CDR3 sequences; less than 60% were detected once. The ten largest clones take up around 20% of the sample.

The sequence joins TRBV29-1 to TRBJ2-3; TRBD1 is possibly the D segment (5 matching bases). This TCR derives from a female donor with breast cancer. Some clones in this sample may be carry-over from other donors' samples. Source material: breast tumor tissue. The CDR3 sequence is CSLQGTDTQYF. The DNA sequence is TGCAGCTTACAGGGCACAGATACGCAGTATTTT.